There are a few counts of the clone carrying this T cell receptor beta chain. Its antigen is currently unknown. These data originate in a study of T-cell memory formation after mild COVID-19. 5'RACE with constant-segment primers built TCRalpha and TCRbeta cDNA libraries with UMIs. One entry per CDR3 protein, called by TCRdb with MiXCR from the 5' RACE reads. The data show a few hundred thousand distinct CDR3 sequences, about a sixth seen once. Study-wide results and limits: Pre-infection memory harbored some responding clones, suggesting cross-reactive memory joined. Those CD4+ clones that contracted were mainly in CM and EM (CD8+ ones in EMRA).

The TCR originated in a man between 18 and 35 years old who had mild COVID-19 (a few samples of this study predate the infection). Cell type and time point are not known. The material sequenced was PBMCs or a T cell subset sorted from them (not recorded which).

The CDR3 region has the DNA TGTGCCAGCAGTTTCAGGCAGGGGGCGGCCGGGGAGCTGTTTTTT. Translating gives CASSFRQGAAGELFF. The V call is TRBV12-3 or TRBV12-4, the J call TRBJ2-2, with 8 bases aligning to TRBD1. The CDR3 runs to 15 residues. V trimming: 3 bases; J trimming: 6 bases; junction bases outside the gene matches: 6.